One and the same sample provided the 16 T cell receptor beta chains below, sequenced in a study of cytomegalovirus exposure and HLA in healthy donors. The method was immunoSEQ multiplex PCR; TCRdb's version includes in-frame clones alone and lacks a portion of them. This table holds some 70,000 clones, around four fifths found once. Sequencing was carried out using PBMCs. The source is a man aged 25-40 years in good health and CMV-seronegative.

V usage is TRBV2 and J usage is TRBJ2-7; 7 bases match TRBD2. In germline, CDR1 is SNHLY, CDR2 FYNNEI. The V segment lost 6 bases and the J segment 5 bases; nucleotides outside the gene matches: 7. CDR3 length: 13 residues. For the CDR3, the DNA is TGTGCCAGCAGCGGGGGAGGGGTAGACGAGCAGTACTTC. Its protein product is CASSGGGVDEQYF.

The chain uses TRBV10-3 and TRBJ2-7; D unresolved. The germline V and J ends were trimmed by 2 bases and 4 bases, with 3 bases remaining between them. This CDR3 is built from 11 residues. The V gene's germline CDR1 is ENHRY and CDR2 SYGVKD. The CDR3 reads CAISEEYEQYF. In DNA form, the CDR3 reads TGTGCCATCAGTGAGGAGTACGAGCAGTACTTC.

The chain couples TRBV28 to TRBJ2-7; 7 nucleotides agree with TRBD2. Germline values: CDR1 MDHEN, CDR2 SYDVKM. The junction had 8 bases not matched to a gene; V was cut back by 11 bases and J by 4 bases. This CDR3 region has 12 residues. The CDR3 nucleotides are TGTGCCGCCGGGGGAGGGTCTTACGAGCAGTACTTC. This encodes CAAGGGSYEQYF.

V gene TRBV6-1 combines with J gene TRBJ2-2; perhaps TRBD2 as D (5 bases). CDR1 and CDR2 (germline): MNHNS, SASEGT. V lost 1 base and J lost 4, with 10 bases in between. This CDR3 has 15 residues. The CDR3 nucleotides read TGTGCCAGCAGTGAAGTTCAGGCGGGCACCGGGGAGCTGTTTTTT. Amino acids: CASSEVQAGTGELFF.

The V call is TRBV19, the J call TRBJ1-5, with TRBD1 as a possible D gene (6 bases). This CDR3 has 17 amino acids. Germline CDR1 is LNHDA and CDR2 is SQIVND (reference sequence). Trimming took off 7 bases at V and 1 base at J, with 20 bases between the two ends. This CDR3 reads CASTQHGGALSNQPQHF. CDR3 bases: TGTGCCAGTACTCAACATGGGGGGGCGTTGAGCAATCAGCCCCAGCATTTT. Combining the CDR3 with reference TRBV19 and TRBJ1-5 gives the whole variable domain DGGITQSPKYLFRKEGQNVTLSCEQNLNHDAMYWYRQDPGQGLRLIYYSQIVNDFQKGDIAEGYSVSREKKESFPLTVTSAQKNPTAFYLCASTQHGGALSNQPQHFGDGTRLSIL.

This clone was seen a handful of times. Here the CDR3 reads CASSLGYRGTGELFF. The CDR3 region has the DNA TGTGCCAGCAGCTTAGGTTACAGGGGTACCGGGGAGCTGTTTTTT. The V call is TRBV11-3, the J call TRBJ2-2, with 7 bases fitting TRBD1. Per the germline V gene, CDR1 is SGHNT and CDR2 is YENEEA. The J segment lost 5 bases and the V segment lost 1 base, leaving 4 bases of the junction unmatched. This CDR3 has 15 residues.

The V call is TRBV27, the J call TRBJ2-1; TRBD2 aligns across 10 bases. V dropped 5 bases and J dropped 8; count of bases not matched to a gene: 12. The CDR3 loop spans 16 amino acids. The germline V gene encodes CDR1 MNHEY and CDR2 SMNVEV (reference sequence). CDR3 loop: CASSATSSGGIYEQFF. DNA for the CDR3: TGTGCCAGCAGTGCCACCTCTAGCGGGGGAATCTATGAGCAGTTCTTC.

This clone was seen a handful of times. The chain combines TRBV6-1 with TRBJ2-7; 13 positions match TRBD2. CDR1 MNHNS and CDR2 SASEGT come from the germline V gene. V lost 6 bases to trimming and J lost 2 bases; unmatched junction nucleotides: 4. The CDR3 has 15 residues. CDR3 protein: CASSTGTSGTYEQYF. In DNA form, the CDR3 reads TGTGCCAGCAGCACCGGGACTAGCGGGACCTACGAGCAGTACTTC.

The chain uses TRBV5-4 and TRBJ2-3; 10 bases fit TRBD2. Germline V CDR1 and CDR2: SGHNT, YYREEE (reference sequence). The V gene end was trimmed by 3 bases and the J gene end by 4 bases; junction bases not matched to a gene: 11. The CDR3 runs to 17 residues. The CDR3 coding sequence is TGTGCCAGCAGCTCTGGAGCGGGAGGGGGTTATGCAGATACGCAGTATTTT. Encoded protein: CASSSGAGGGYADTQYF.

The genes are TRBV4-1 and TRBJ1-2, with a tentative D call TRBD1 (6 bases). Germline CDR1 reads MGHRA; CDR2 reads YSYEKL. Trimming stripped 1 base from V and 4 bases from J, with 16 bases between. This CDR3 region has 16 residues. CDR3 coding DNA: TGCGCCAGCAGCCAAGTCCGGGACACCCACCGCTATGGCTACACCTTC. This codes for CASSQVRDTHRYGYTF.

V usage is TRBV12-5 and J usage is TRBJ1-2; D might be TRBD1 (5 bases). The CDR3 is 16 residues long. V dropped 0 bases and J dropped 2 bases, with 13 bases sitting between them. CDR1 LGHNT and CDR2 FRNRAP come from the germline V gene. In nucleotides, the CDR3 is TGTGCTAGTGGTTTGGTAGTTTCTCGGGGGAACTATGGCTACACCTTC. Protein: CASGLVVSRGNYGYTF.

V gene TRBV28 combines with J gene TRBJ1-5, with D unresolved. The CDR3 loop spans 15 amino acids. Trimming stripped 5 bases from V and 2 bases from J, with 13 bases between. Germline loops: CDR1 MDHEN, CDR2 SYDVKM. The CDR3 bases are TGTGCCAGCAGTCCGAGCGGGGTTGGCAATCAGCCCCAGCATTTT. It yields the protein CASSPSGVGNQPQHF.

The gene calls are TRBV18 and TRBJ2-3, with TRBD2 matching 7 bases. CDR3 size: 15 residues. The junction had 4 bases not matched to a gene; V was cut back by 3 bases and J by 1 base. Germline CDR1 KGHSH, CDR2 LQKENI. CDR3 region: CASSPERGGTDTQYF. CDR3 nucleotides: TGTGCCAGCTCACCGGAGCGGGGAGGCACAGATACGCAGTATTTT.

The chain has TRBV28 and TRBJ2-7; D might be TRBD1 (5 bases). Germline V gene sequence: CDR1 MDHEN, CDR2 SYDVKM. This CDR3 spans 15 amino acids. Trimming removed 5 bases from V and 7 bases from J, with 21 bases in between. Written as DNA, the CDR3 is TGTGCCAGCAGTGCCACAGGTTCAGCCTCAGGGGAGCAGTACTTC. The encoded protein is CASSATGSASGEQYF. Complete variable domain (other parts from reference TRBV28 and TRBJ2-7): DVKVTQSSRYLVKRTGEKVFLECVQDMDHENMFWYRQDPGLGLRLIYFSYDVKMKEKGDIPEGYSVSREKKERFSLILESASTNQTSMYLCASSATGSASGEQYFGPGTRLTVT.

The chain is built from TRBV5-1 and TRBJ2-1; 7 bases match TRBD2. The trim removed 5 bases at V and 5 bases at J, leaving 10 bases unmatched. There are 15 residues in the CDR3. Germline V CDR1 and CDR2: SGHRS, YFSETQ. In nucleotides, the CDR3 is TGCGCCAGCAGTTTGATTGGGGGGGGTAACAATGAGCAGTTCTTC. It encodes CASSLIGGGNNEQFF.

The rearrangement uses TRBV7-2 and TRBJ2-7; D remains ambiguous. V shed 3 bases and J shed 5 bases, with 11 bases lying between them. Looked up from germline, CDR1 is SGHTA and CDR2 is FQGNSA. The CDR3 is 13 residues long. DNA of the CDR3: TGTGCCAGCAGCTTCCTTCGGTTGAACGAGCAGTACTTC. Encoded protein: CASSFLRLNEQYF.